This record covers a single T cell receptor beta chain. The data belong to a study of shared clonotypes between healthy human individuals. Study as a whole: CD8 memory received one plate per donor, CD8 naive two, CD4 memory three and CD4 naive three.

Germline lookup yields CDR1 MGHRA and CDR2 YSYEKL. CDR3 size: 15 residues. V lost 1 base, J lost 5 bases, and 14 bases lay in between. Terminally differentiated effector memory CD45RA+ cells were excluded from the naive CD8 cells, which were CD45RO-negative and positively selected for CCR7. Sequencing was performed with immunoSEQ multiplex PCR; in TCRdb, only in-frame clones are kept and a portion is missing. The table lists about 2 million clones, roughly 94% of them singletons, with less than 1.5% in the top ten. Sequenced input: naive CD8+ T cells sorted from blood. The gene calls are TRBV4-1 and TRBJ2-5, with D unclear. The TCR was taken from a man aged 18 to 30 in good health. CDR3 in amino acids: CASSQAGRVSETQYF. In DNA, the CDR3 is TGCGCCAGCAGCCAAGCCGGTAGGGTCTCGGAGACCCAGTACTTC.